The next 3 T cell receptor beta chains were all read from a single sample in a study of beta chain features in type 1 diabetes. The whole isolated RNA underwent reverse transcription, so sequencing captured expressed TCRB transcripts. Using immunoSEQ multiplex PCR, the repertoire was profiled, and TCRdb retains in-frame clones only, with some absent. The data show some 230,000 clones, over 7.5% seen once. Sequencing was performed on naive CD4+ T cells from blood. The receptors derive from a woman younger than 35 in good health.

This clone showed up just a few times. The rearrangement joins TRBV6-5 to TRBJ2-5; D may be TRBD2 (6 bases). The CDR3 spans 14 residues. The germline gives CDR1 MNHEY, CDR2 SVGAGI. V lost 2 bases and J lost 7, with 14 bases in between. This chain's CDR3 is CASSYTTSSGTQYF. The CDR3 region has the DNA TGTGCCAGCAGTTACACGACTAGTAGCGGGACCCAGTACTTC.

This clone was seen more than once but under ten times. CDR3 sequence (DNA): TGCGCCAGCAGCTTAATGGGGGGTTACAATGAGCAGTTCTTC. Amino acids: CASSLMGGYNEQFF. V usage is TRBV5-1 and J usage is TRBJ2-1, with TRBD2 as a possible D gene (6 bases). Germline V gives CDR1 SGHRS, CDR2 YFSETQ. Trimming removed 2 bases from V and 4 bases from J, with 10 bases in between. CDR3 size: 14 residues.

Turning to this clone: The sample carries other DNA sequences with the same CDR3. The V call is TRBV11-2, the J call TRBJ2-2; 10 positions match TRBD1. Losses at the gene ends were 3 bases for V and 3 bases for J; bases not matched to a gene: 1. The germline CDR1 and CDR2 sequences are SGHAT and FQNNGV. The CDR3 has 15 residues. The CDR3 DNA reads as TGTGCCAGCAGCTTGACAGGGGGCGACACCGGGGAGCTGTTTTTT. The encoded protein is CASSLTGGDTGELFF. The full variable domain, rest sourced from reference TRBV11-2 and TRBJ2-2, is EAGVAQSPRYKIIEKRQSVAFWCNPISGHATLYWYQQILGQGPKLLIQFQNNGVVDDSQLPKDRFSAERLKGVDSTLKIQPAKLEDSAVYLCASSLTGGDTGELFFGEGSRLTVL.